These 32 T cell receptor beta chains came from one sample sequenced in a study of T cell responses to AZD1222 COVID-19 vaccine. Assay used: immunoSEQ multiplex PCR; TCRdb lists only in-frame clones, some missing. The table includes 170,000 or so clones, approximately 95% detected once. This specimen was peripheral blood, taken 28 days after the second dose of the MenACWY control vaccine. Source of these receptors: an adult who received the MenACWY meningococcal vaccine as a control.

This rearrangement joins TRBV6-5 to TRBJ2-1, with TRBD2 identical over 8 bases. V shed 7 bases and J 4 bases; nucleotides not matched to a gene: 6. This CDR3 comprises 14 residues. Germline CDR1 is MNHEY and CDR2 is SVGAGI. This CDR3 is CASNIAGSYNEQFF. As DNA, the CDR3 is TGTGCCAGCAATATAGCGGGGAGTTACAATGAGCAGTTCTTC.

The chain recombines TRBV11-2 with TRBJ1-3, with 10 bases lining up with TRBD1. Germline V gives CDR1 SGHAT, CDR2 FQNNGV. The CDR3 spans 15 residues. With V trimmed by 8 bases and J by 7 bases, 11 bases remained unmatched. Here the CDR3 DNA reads TGTGCCAGCGAACCTGACAGGGGGCTTATGAACACCATATATTTT. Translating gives CASEPDRGLMNTIYF.

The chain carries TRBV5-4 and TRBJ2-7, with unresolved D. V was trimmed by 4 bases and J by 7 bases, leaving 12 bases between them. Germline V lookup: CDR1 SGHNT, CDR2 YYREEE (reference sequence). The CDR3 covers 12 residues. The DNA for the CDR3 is TGTGCCAGCAGCCACGACGGGCTGGAGCAGTACTTC. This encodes CASSHDGLEQYF.

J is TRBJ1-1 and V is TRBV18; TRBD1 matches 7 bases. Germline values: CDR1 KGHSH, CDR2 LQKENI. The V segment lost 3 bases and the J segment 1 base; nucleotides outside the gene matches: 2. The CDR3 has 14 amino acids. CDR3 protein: CASSPTGRNTEAFF. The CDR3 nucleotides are TGTGCCAGCTCACCGACAGGGAGGAACACTGAAGCTTTCTTT.

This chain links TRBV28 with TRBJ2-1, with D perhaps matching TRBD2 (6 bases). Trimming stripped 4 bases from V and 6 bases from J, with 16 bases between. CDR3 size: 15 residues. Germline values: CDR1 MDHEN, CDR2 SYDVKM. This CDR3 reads CASSWGGGSSNEQFF. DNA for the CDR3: TGTGCCAGCAGTTGGGGTGGGGGGTCCAGCAATGAGCAGTTCTTC.

Here the CDR3 reads CASSTGYYGYTF. CDR3 nucleotide sequence: TGTGCCAGCAGTACAGGGTACTATGGCTACACCTTC. The chain has TRBV2 and TRBJ1-2; possibly TRBD1 for D (6 bases). Germline-derived CDR1 and CDR2 are SNHLY and FYNNEI. V was trimmed by 5 bases and J by 3 bases, leaving 7 bases between them. The CDR3 contains 12 residues.

The CDR3: CASSIRTGVSNQPQHF. Written as DNA, the CDR3 is TGTGCCAGTAGTATTAGGACAGGGGTGAGCAATCAGCCCCAGCATTTT. The V call is TRBV19, the J call TRBJ1-5, with TRBD1 identical over 9 bases. V lost 3 bases and J lost 1; bases outside the gene matches: 4. From germline, CDR1 is LNHDA and CDR2 SQIVND (reference sequence). This CDR3 has 16 amino acids.

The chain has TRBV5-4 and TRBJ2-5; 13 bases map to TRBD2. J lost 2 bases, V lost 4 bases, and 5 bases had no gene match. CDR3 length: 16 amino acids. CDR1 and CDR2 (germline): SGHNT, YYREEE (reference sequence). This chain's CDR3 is CASSRRTSGGQETQYF. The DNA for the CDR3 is TGTGCCAGCAGCCGCAGGACTAGCGGGGGACAAGAGACCCAGTACTTC. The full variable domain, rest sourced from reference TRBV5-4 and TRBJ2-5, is ETGVTQSPTHLIKTRGQQVTLRCSSQSGHNTVSWYQQALGQGPQFIFQYYREEENGRGNFPPRFSGLQFPNYSSELNVNALELDDSALYLCASSRRTSGGQETQYFGPGTRLLVL.

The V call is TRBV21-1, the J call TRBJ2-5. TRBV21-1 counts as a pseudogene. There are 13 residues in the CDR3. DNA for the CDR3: TGTGCCAGCTGTATTCGTGGCCGGGAGACCCAGTACTTC. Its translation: CASCIRGRETQYF.

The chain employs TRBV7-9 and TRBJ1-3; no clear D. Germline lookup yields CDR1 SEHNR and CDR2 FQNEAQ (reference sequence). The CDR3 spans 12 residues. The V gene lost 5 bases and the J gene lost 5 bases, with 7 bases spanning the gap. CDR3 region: CASSPTRNTIYF. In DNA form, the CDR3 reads TGTGCCAGCAGCCCCACCCGAAACACCATATATTTT.

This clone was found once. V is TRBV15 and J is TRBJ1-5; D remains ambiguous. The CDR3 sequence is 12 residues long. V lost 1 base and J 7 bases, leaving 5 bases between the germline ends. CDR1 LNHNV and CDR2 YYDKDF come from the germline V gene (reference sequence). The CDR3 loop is CATSRARQPQHF. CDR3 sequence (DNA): TGTGCCACCAGCAGAGCGAGGCAGCCCCAGCATTTT.

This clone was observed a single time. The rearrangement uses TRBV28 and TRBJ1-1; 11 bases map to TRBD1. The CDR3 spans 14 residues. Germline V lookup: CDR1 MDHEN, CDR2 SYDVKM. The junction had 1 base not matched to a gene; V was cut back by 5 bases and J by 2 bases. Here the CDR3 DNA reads TGTGCCAGCAGTGGACAGGGGGCAAACACTGAAGCTTTCTTT. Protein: CASSGQGANTEAFF.

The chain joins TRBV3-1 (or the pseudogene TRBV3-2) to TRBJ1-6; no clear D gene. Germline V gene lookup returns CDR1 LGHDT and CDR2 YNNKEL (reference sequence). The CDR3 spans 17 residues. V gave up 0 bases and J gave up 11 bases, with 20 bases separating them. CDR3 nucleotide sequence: TGTGCCAGCAGCCAAGATCTTTTGACACGGCCATTTGCACCCCTCCACTTT. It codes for CASSQDLLTRPFAPLHF.

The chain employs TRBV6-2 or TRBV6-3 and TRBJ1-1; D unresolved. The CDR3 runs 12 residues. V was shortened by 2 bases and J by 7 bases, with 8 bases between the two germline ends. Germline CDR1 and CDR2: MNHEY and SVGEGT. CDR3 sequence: CASSYPRIEAFF. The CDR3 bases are TGTGCCAGCAGTTACCCCAGGATTGAAGCTTTCTTT.

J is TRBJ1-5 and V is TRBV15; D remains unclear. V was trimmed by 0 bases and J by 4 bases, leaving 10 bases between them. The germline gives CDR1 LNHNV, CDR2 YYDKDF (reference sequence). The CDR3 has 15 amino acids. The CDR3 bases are TGTGCCACCAGCAGAGAGAGCCGAAGTAATCAGCCCCAGCATTTT. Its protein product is CATSRESRSNQPQHF.

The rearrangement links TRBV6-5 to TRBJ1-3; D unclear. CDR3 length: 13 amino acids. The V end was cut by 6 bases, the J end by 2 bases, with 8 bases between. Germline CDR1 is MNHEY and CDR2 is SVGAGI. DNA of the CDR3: TGTGCCAGCAGCCGCGGAGCTGGAAACACCATATATTTT. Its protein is CASSRGAGNTIYF.

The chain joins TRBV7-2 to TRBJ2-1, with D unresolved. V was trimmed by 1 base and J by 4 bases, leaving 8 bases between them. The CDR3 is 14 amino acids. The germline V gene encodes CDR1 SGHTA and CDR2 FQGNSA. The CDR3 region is CASSLGRIYNEQFF. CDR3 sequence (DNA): TGTGCCAGCAGCTTAGGGCGGATTTACAATGAGCAGTTCTTC.

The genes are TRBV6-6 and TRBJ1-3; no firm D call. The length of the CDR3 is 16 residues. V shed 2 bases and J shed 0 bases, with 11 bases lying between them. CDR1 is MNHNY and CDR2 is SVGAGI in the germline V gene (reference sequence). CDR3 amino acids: CASSYGLEFSGNTIYF. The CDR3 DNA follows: TGTGCCAGCAGTTACGGACTAGAATTCTCTGGAAACACCATATATTTT.

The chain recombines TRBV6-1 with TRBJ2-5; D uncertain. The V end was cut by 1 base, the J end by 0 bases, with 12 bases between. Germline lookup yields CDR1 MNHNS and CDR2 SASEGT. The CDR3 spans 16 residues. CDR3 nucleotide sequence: TGTGCCAGCAGTGAAGATGAGAAGGTGTACCAAGAGACCCAGTACTTC. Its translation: CASSEDEKVYQETQYF.

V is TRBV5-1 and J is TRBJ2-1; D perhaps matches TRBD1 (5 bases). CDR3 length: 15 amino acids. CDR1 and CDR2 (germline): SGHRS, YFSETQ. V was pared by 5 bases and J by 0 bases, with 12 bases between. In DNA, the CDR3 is TGCGCCAGCAGATTGACAGACAGCTCCTACAATGAGCAGTTCTTC. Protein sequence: CASRLTDSSYNEQFF.

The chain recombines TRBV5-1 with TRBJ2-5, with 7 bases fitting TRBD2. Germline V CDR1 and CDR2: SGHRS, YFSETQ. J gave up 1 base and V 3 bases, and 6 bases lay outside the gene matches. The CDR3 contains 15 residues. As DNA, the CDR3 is TGCGCCAGCAGCTGGGGGACTAAGGCCCAAGAGACCCAGTACTTC. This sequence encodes CASSWGTKAQETQYF.

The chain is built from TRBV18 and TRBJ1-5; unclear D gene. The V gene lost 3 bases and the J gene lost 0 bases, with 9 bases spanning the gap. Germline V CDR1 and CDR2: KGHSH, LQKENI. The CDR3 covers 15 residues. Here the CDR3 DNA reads TGTGCCAGCTCACCGGAACAGATTAGCAATCAGCCCCAGCATTTT. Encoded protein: CASSPEQISNQPQHF.

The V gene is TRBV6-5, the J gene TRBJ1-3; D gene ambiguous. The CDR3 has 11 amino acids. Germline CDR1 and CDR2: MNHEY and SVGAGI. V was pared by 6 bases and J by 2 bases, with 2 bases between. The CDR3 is CASSTGNTIYF. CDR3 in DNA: TGTGCCAGCAGCACTGGAAACACCATATATTTT.

The CDR3 reads CASSSYVGTERKGGYTF. The CDR3 DNA sequence: TGTGCCAGCAGCTCGTACGTGGGGACGGAAAGAAAAGGTGGCTACACCTTC. The chain couples TRBV11-2 to TRBJ1-2; D possibly corresponds to TRBD1 (5 bases). V was clipped by 4 bases and J by 7 bases, with 25 bases between them. CDR3 size: 17 residues. Per the germline V gene, CDR1 is SGHAT and CDR2 is FQNNGV.

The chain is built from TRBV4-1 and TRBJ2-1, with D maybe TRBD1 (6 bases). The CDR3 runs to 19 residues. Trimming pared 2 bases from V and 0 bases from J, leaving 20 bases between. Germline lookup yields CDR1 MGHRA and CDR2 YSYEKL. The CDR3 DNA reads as TGCGCCAGCAGCCAACACCAAGGGGGTAGGGGTTTCTCCTACAATGAGCAGTTCTTC. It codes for CASSQHQGGRGFSYNEQFF.

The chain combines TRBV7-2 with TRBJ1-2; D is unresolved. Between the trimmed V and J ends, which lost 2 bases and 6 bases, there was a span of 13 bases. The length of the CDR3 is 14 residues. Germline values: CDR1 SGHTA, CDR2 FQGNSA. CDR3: CASSLRRQGHGYTF. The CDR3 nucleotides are TGTGCCAGCAGCTTAAGGCGGCAAGGGCATGGCTACACCTTC.

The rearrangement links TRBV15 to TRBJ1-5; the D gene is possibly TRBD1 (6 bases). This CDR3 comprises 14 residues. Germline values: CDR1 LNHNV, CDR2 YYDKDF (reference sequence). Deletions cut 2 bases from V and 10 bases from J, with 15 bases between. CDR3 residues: CATSRQGMGSPQHF. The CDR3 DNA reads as TGTGCCACCAGCAGACAGGGGATGGGGTCTCCCCAGCATTTT.

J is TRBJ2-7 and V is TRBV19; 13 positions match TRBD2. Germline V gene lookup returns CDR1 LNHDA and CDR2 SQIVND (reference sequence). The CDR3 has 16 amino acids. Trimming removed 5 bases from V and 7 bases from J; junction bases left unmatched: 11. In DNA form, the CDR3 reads TGTGCCAGTAGTCCTGGCCCGGGACTAGCGGGACCTGAGCAGTACTTC. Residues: CASSPGPGLAGPEQYF.

CDR3 nucleotides: TGTGCCAGCAGTTTTCGAGGGCGTCAGCCCCAGCATTTT. Its protein is CASSFRGRQPQHF. The chain carries TRBV28 and TRBJ1-5; D call uncertain. Per germline, CDR1 MDHEN and CDR2 SYDVKM. The V end was cut by 3 bases, the J end by 6 bases, with 9 bases between. The CDR3 sequence is 13 residues long.

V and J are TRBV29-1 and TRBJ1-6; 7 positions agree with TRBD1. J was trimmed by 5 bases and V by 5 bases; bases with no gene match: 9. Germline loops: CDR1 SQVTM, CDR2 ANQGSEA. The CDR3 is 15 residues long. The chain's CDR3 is CSVSERQGDNSPLHF. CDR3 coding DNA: TGCAGCGTTTCCGAAAGACAGGGAGATAATTCACCCCTCCACTTT.

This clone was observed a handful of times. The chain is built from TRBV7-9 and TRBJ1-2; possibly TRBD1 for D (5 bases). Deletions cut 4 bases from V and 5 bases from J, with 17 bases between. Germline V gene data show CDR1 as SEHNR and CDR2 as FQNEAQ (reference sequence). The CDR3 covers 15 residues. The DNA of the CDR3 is TGTGCCAGCAGCTCTCAGGGTGTTCTTTCGTATGGCTACACCTTC. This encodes CASSSQGVLSYGYTF.

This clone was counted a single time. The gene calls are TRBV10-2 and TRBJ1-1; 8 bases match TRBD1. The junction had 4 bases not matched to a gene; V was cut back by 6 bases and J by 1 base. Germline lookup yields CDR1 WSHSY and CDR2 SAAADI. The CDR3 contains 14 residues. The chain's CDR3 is CASSATGENTEAFF. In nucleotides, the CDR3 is TGCGCCAGCAGCGCGACAGGGGAGAACACTGAAGCTTTCTTT.